This TCR beta chain originates from a study of T-cell reconstitution after alpha-beta-depleted transplantation in children. Unique molecular identifiers were built into the TCRbeta library. TCRdb reanalysed the PCR reads using MiXCR and keeps one entry per CDR3 protein. The data show roughly 300,000 distinct CDR3 sequences, under 13% seen once. V gave up 3 bases and J gave up 0 bases, with 20 bases separating them. In germline, CDR1 is MDHEN, CDR2 SYDVKM. This CDR3 comprises 18 residues. This chain joins TRBV28 and TRBJ1-1; D is perhaps TRBD1 (6 bases). This clonotype originated in a human donor who donated a stem cell graft to a child with acute lymphoblastic leukemia. Source: PBMCs from the stem cell graft donor, taken from the stem cell graft. The CDR3 here is CASSFLRAGVSLNTEAFF. The CDR3 region has the DNA TGTGCCAGCAGTTTCTTGAGGGCAGGGGTTTCGCTGAACACTGAAGCTTTCTTT.